This T cell receptor beta chain was recovered during a study of blood T cell repertoires in COVID-19. For the study at large: T cells, B-cell-depleted T cells, or PBMCs supplied cDNA or gDNA.

This CDR3 comprises 13 residues. The germline CDR1 and CDR2 sequences are MNHEY and SVGAGI. J was trimmed by 4 bases and V by 7 bases; bases with no gene match: 4. Measured with immunoSEQ multiplex PCR; TCRdb has only the in-frame clones, and not every one. The sample holds under 55,000 clones, around 79% seen once. This chain uses TRBV6-5 with TRBJ1-5; 7 bases match TRBD1. Sample: peripheral blood. The TCR comes from a man aged 70 or older with acute or convalescent COVID-19. CDR3 nucleotides: TGTGCCAGCACCGGGACAGCGAATCAGCCCCAGCATTTT. Translating it yields CASTGTANQPQHF.